Below, 28 T cell receptor beta chains from the same sample are listed, as sequenced in a study of blood T cell repertoires in COVID-19. Sequenced by immunoSEQ multiplex PCR; TCRdb stores in-frame clones only, minus some. The sample lists 90,000 to 150,000 clones; 80% to 90% were seen once. The material sequenced was peripheral blood. The receptors derive from a man between 70 and 80 years old with active or convalescent COVID-19.

The chain combines TRBV2 with TRBJ1-2; possible D gene TRBD1, 6 bases. The CDR3 contains 17 residues. Germline V gives CDR1 SNHLY, CDR2 FYNNEI. The V end lost 2 bases, the J end lost 0 bases, and 16 bases lay between the germline ends. The CDR3 loop is CASSEPPSQGANYGYTF. In DNA form, the CDR3 reads TGTGCCAGCAGTGAACCCCCTTCACAGGGAGCTAACTATGGCTACACCTTC.

The chain couples TRBV7-9 to TRBJ2-5, with TRBD2 matching over 8 bases. Germline loops: CDR1 SEHNR, CDR2 FQNEAQ (reference sequence). J gave up 5 bases and V 4 bases, and 12 bases lay outside the gene matches. The CDR3 spans 16 residues. Here the CDR3 DNA reads TGTGCCAGCAGCTCGTGGACTAGCCTGATAGGGGAGACCCAGTACTTC. The encoded protein is CASSSWTSLIGETQYF.

The chain links TRBV18 to TRBJ1-4; 7 positions agree with TRBD1. The trim removed 6 bases at V and 8 bases at J, leaving 15 bases unmatched. This CDR3 comprises 16 residues. The germline gives CDR1 KGHSH, CDR2 LQKENI. CDR3 protein: CASSPRAGTDTEKLFF. The CDR3 DNA is TGTGCCAGCTCCCCCCGGGCGGGGACAGACACAGAAAAACTGTTTTTT.

The chain couples TRBV4-2 to TRBJ2-1, with 7 positions matching TRBD2. The CDR3 runs 16 residues. Germline values: CDR1 LGHNA, CDR2 YNFKEQ. The J segment lost 8 bases and the V segment lost 0 bases, leaving 10 bases of the junction unmatched. CDR3 residues: CASSQESGRAYDEQFF. The CDR3 nucleotides read TGTGCCAGCAGCCAAGAGAGTGGGAGGGCTTATGATGAGCAGTTCTTC.

This clone was seen just once. This chain links TRBV5-1 with TRBJ1-2; 12 bases map to TRBD1. In germline, CDR1 is SGHRS, CDR2 YFSETQ. The CDR3 length is 17 residues. J gave up 8 bases and V 2 bases, and 13 bases lay outside the gene matches. Written as DNA, the CDR3 is TGCGCCAGCAGCTTCGCTCGGGACAGGGGGCTCGCAAAGGGCTACACCTTC. Translating gives CASSFARDRGLAKGYTF.

The chain employs TRBV5-1 and TRBJ2-2; no clear D. Trimming took 0 bases from V and 4 from J, leaving 7 bases between them. This CDR3 has 14 residues. Germline CDR1 SGHRS, CDR2 YFSETQ. The CDR3 bases are TGCGCCAGCAGCTTGGGGCAAATCACCGGGGAGCTGTTTTTT. Its translation: CASSLGQITGELFF. The full variable domain, its missing parts supplied by reference TRBV5-1 and TRBJ2-2, is KAGVTQTPRYLIKTRGQQVTLSCSPISGHRSVSWYQQTPGQGLQFLFEYFSETQRNKGNFPGRFSGRQFSNSRSEMNVSTLELGDSALYLCASSLGQITGELFFGEGSRLTVL.

This clone has just a few counts. The V gene is TRBV6-4, the J gene TRBJ2-3; D uncertain. Germline V lookup: CDR1 MRHNA, CDR2 SNTAGT. The V end lost 0 bases, the J end lost 3 bases, and 7 bases lay between the germline ends. The CDR3 runs to 14 residues. CDR3 amino acids: CASSDSDTTDTQYF. The DNA for the CDR3 is TGTGCCAGCAGTGACTCTGACACTACAGATACGCAGTATTTT.

The genes are TRBV6-5 and TRBJ2-1; 8 nucleotides agree with TRBD2. The CDR3 length is 15 residues. Trimming at V came to 5 bases and at J to 9 bases, leaving 12 bases not matched to a gene. Per the germline V gene, CDR1 is MNHEY and CDR2 is SVGAGI. CDR3 residues: CASSPPGLEVGEQFF. The CDR3 region has the DNA TGTGCCAGCAGTCCGCCGGGACTAGAGGTGGGTGAGCAGTTCTTC.

The chain uses TRBV27 and TRBJ2-1, with 8 bases fitting TRBD1. V lost 3 bases to trimming and J lost 15 bases; unmatched junction nucleotides: 7. CDR1 is MNHEY and CDR2 is SMNVEV in the germline V gene (reference sequence). CDR3 length: 12 residues. DNA of the CDR3: TGTGCCAGCAGTTTGACCGGGACAGGCACGTTCTTC. It yields the protein CASSLTGTGTFF.

The chain links TRBV5-6 to TRBJ2-7, with D uncertain. This CDR3 is 14 amino acids long. The ends were cut back, 4 bases at V and 1 base at J, with 12 bases in the middle. The germline V gene encodes CDR1 SGHDT and CDR2 YYEEEE. For the CDR3, the DNA is TGTGCCAGCAGCCGCCGAGACACATCCTACGAGCAGTACTTC. It encodes CASSRRDTSYEQYF.

The chain has TRBV7-8 and TRBJ2-2, with TRBD1 identical over 9 bases. After removal of 7 bases from V and 4 bases from J, the junction contained 7 bases not matched to a gene. The CDR3 contains 15 residues. The germline CDR1 and CDR2 sequences are SGHVS and FQNEAQ. This CDR3 is CASTAGQGRTGELFF. The CDR3 coding sequence is TGTGCCAGCACCGCGGGACAGGGCCGCACCGGGGAGCTGTTTTTT. Supplemented by reference TRBV7-8 and TRBJ2-2, the full variable domain reads GAGVSQSPRYKVAKRGQDVALRCDPISGHVSLFWYQQALGQGPEFLTYFQNEAQLDKSGLPSDRFFAERPEGSVSTLKIQRTQQEDSAVYLCASTAGQGRTGELFFGEGSRLTVL.

Here the CDR3 reads CASSLVSGGEKLFF. DNA for the CDR3: TGTGCCAGCAGCTTGGTATCGGGAGGTGAAAAACTGTTTTTT. The J gene is TRBJ1-4, the V gene TRBV5-8, with D unclear. V lost 0 bases and J 7 bases, leaving 10 bases between the germline ends. The germline gives CDR1 SGHTS, CDR2 YDEGEE. This CDR3 has 14 residues.

Here the CDR3 reads CASSPIGQGRENTEAFF. The CDR3 DNA is TGCGCCAGCAGCCCCATCGGACAGGGAAGGGAGAACACTGAAGCTTTCTTT. The genes are TRBV4-1 and TRBJ1-1, with 8 bases lining up with TRBD1. Germline V gene lookup returns CDR1 MGHRA and CDR2 YSYEKL. Unmatched junction bases numbered 11, after V lost 4 bases and J lost 1 base. This CDR3 is 17 amino acids long.

This chain joins TRBV2 and TRBJ2-3, with TRBD2 matching 13 bases. After removal of 8 bases from V and 5 bases from J, the junction contained 7 bases not matched to a gene. The CDR3 has 15 amino acids. Germline assignment: CDR1 SNHLY and CDR2 FYNNEI. CDR3 residues: CASGLAGEVVDTQYF. In DNA, the CDR3 is TGTGCCAGCGGACTAGCGGGAGAGGTAGTAGATACGCAGTATTTT.

This chain joins TRBV20-1 and TRBJ2-1, with TRBD1 identical over 7 bases. The ends lost 5 bases at V and 12 bases at J; junction bases unmatched: 7. The CDR3 loop spans 11 amino acids. Germline loops: CDR1 DFQATT, CDR2 SNEGSKA (reference sequence). CDR3 amino acids: CSAEPGQMQFF. The CDR3 DNA reads TGCAGTGCTGAGCCGGGACAGATGCAGTTCTTC.

V is TRBV6-5 and J is TRBJ2-3; 8 bases line up with TRBD1. Looked up from germline, CDR1 is MNHEY and CDR2 is SVGAGI. J was trimmed by 1 base and V by 6 bases; bases with no gene match: 3. The CDR3 is 14 residues long. CDR3 coding DNA: TGTGCCAGCAGCGGGACAGGAGGCACAGATACGCAGTATTTT. This encodes CASSGTGGTDTQYF.

The rearrangement links TRBV5-1 to TRBJ2-2; 9 nucleotides match TRBD1. This CDR3 comprises 13 residues. Trimming took 4 bases from V and 6 from J; bases not matched to a gene: 1. CDR1 SGHRS and CDR2 YFSETQ come from the germline V gene. CDR3 DNA: TGCGCCAGCAGCGGGACAGGGTCCGGGGAGCTGTTTTTT. It encodes CASSGTGSGELFF.

The chain combines TRBV27 with TRBJ2-7, with 8 bases matching TRBD1. The CDR3 is made up of 15 amino acids. Looked up from germline, CDR1 is MNHEY and CDR2 is SMNVEV (reference sequence). J was trimmed by 6 bases and V by 6 bases; bases with no gene match: 13. The CDR3 DNA sequence: TGTGCCAGCAGGCGACAGGGGAATTCGCCCTCCGAGCAGTACTTC. Its translation: CASRRQGNSPSEQYF.

This clone is a singleton in its sample. The V gene is TRBV11-2, the J gene TRBJ2-1; D uncertain. The V gene's germline CDR1 is SGHAT and CDR2 FQNNGV. The CDR3 has 12 amino acids. V lost 5 bases and J 6 bases, leaving 8 bases between the germline ends. The CDR3 DNA follows: TGTGCCAGCAGCGCGACTGGCAATGAGCAGTTCTTC. Amino acids: CASSATGNEQFF.

V is TRBV5-1 and J is TRBJ2-3; 7 bases are a match to TRBD2. CDR1 SGHRS and CDR2 YFSETQ come from the germline V gene. The CDR3 is made up of 15 amino acids. The V segment lost 6 bases and the J segment 0 bases; nucleotides outside the gene matches: 7. DNA for the CDR3: TGCGCCAGCAAGGAGGCGGGAGTTAGCACAGATACGCAGTATTTT. Translating it yields CASKEAGVSTDTQYF.

The count of this clone is one. The chain combines TRBV29-1 with TRBJ1-1; D not resolved. Germline V gene data show CDR1 as SQVTM and CDR2 as ANQGSEA. The CDR3 runs 13 residues. Trimming took off 8 bases at V and 3 bases at J, with 16 bases between the two ends. The CDR3 DNA sequence: TGCAGCTCCCGCGCTCCGGGAGACACTGAAGCTTTCTTT. Translated: CSSRAPGDTEAFF.

The chain is built from TRBV7-6 and TRBJ2-7; D is possibly TRBD1 (6 bases). The germline gives CDR1 SGHVS, CDR2 FNYEAQ. Trimming left V 1 base short and J 7 bases short, with 14 bases between. This CDR3 has 14 amino acids. In nucleotides, the CDR3 is TGTGCCAGCAGCTTAGGGCAGGGGATGAGGGAGCAGTACTTC. The encoded protein is CASSLGQGMREQYF.

The chain couples TRBV15 to TRBJ2-1; tentatively, D is TRBD2 (5 bases). The CDR3 is 15 amino acids. Germline assignment: CDR1 LNHNV and CDR2 YYDKDF (reference sequence). Trimming cost V 0 bases and J 0 bases, with 6 bases left between them. The CDR3 loop is CATSREGSSYNEQFF. In DNA form, the CDR3 reads TGTGCCACCAGCAGAGAGGGGAGCTCCTACAATGAGCAGTTCTTC.

The V and J genes are TRBV24-1 and TRBJ2-7; 11 nucleotides match TRBD1. Germline CDR1 is KGHDR and CDR2 is SFDVKD. Trimming at V came to 2 bases and at J to 5 bases, leaving 7 bases not matched to a gene. The CDR3 has 16 residues. CDR3: CATSDSGQGERNEQYF. The CDR3 DNA is TGTGCCACCAGTGATTCGGGACAGGGGGAGCGCAACGAGCAGTACTTC.

This rearrangement joins TRBV3-1 (or the pseudogene TRBV3-2) to TRBJ1-1, with 7 positions matching TRBD1. The CDR3 is made up of 15 amino acids. CDR1 is LGHDT, CDR2 YNNKEL, per germline (reference sequence). V trimming: 3 bases; J trimming: 7 bases; junction bases outside the gene matches: 11. The CDR3 loop is CASSHLRTGFREAFF. The DNA for the CDR3 is TGTGCCAGCAGCCACCTCCGGACAGGATTTCGTGAAGCTTTCTTT.

The chain joins TRBV19 to TRBJ1-1; D is undetermined. CDR3 length equals 15 residues. V was pared by 4 bases and J by 0 bases, with 12 bases between. Germline-derived CDR1 and CDR2 are LNHDA and SQIVND (reference sequence). CDR3 amino acids: CASSTDWALNTEAFF. For the CDR3, the DNA is TGTGCCAGTAGTACGGACTGGGCCTTGAACACTGAAGCTTTCTTT.

The chain combines TRBV30 with TRBJ2-7, with 9 bases aligning to TRBD2. This CDR3 comprises 14 residues. Trimming cost V 0 bases and J 9 bases; bases outside gene matches: 9. CDR1 GTSNPN and CDR2 SVGIG come from the germline V gene (reference sequence). DNA for the CDR3: TGTGCCTGGAGTGTAATAGCGGGAGATAGCGGGCAGTACTTC. Its protein product is CAWSVIAGDSGQYF.

This clone was observed a single time. Here the CDR3 reads CASGAVNTYEQYF. The CDR3 region has the DNA TGTGCCAGCGGGGCCGTAAACACCTACGAGCAGTACTTC. The gene calls are TRBV6-5 and TRBJ2-7; a possible D gene is TRBD1 (5 bases). Between the trimmed V and J ends, which lost 8 bases and 2 bases, there was a span of 13 bases. The germline gives CDR1 MNHEY, CDR2 SVGAGI. There are 13 residues in the CDR3.